A selection of T cell receptor beta chains follows, all from one sample in a study of OX40 agonist ivuxolimab in advanced cancers. The protocol was immunoSEQ multiplex PCR, while the TCRdb copy is restricted to in-frame clones and leaves out a portion. The sample consists of roughly 34,000 clones, 65% to 80% of them appearing once. The material was CD4+ or CD8+ T cells sorted from blood, obtained in a trial of the OX40 agonist ivuxolimab. The receptors stem from an adult with an advanced solid tumor such as melanoma, head and neck, liver or kidney cancer. CDR3s include the opening cysteine and the closing phenylalanine or tryptophan. The order of the fields is J gene, V gene, clone size, D gene, CDR3 protein, CDR3 DNA. A D gene is named only where the DNA matches it firmly. Clone sizes are given selectively: once, few, many, or a class where the clone is expanded.

TRBJ2-5,TRBV5-1,NA,NA,CASSFGETQYF,TGCGCCAGCAGCTTTGGGGAGACCCAGTACTTC
TRBJ1-5,TRBV6-5,few,TRBD1,CATNSRDSSHQPQHF,TGTGCCACCAATTCCCGGGACAGTAGCCATCAGCCCCAGCATTTT
TRBJ2-4,TRBV5-1,few,NA,CASSLSLGGVKNIQYF,TGCGCCAGCAGCTTGAGTCTGGGGGGAGTCAAAAACATTCAGTACTTC
TRBJ2-1,TRBV5-4,NA,NA,CASSSLDTYNEQFF,TGTGCCAGCAGCTCACTAGATACCTACAATGAGCAGTTCTTC
TRBJ1-1,TRBV11-2,NA,TRBD1,CASRHPGQGLMNTEAFF,TGTGCCAGCAGACATCCGGGACAGGGGCTTATGAACACTGAAGCTTTCTTT
TRBJ1-1,TRBV4-1,NA,NA,CASSRLPTGTGTEAFF,TGCGCCAGCAGCCGCCTCCCGACAGGAACCGGGACTGAAGCTTTCTTT
TRBJ1-5,TRBV4-1,NA,NA,CASSQDAGKARGQPQHF,TGCGCCAGCAGCCAAGACGCAGGGAAGGCGCGAGGACAGCCCCAGCATTTT
TRBJ2-5,TRBV28,NA,NA,CAGGAPREQYF,TGTGCCGGGGGGGCCCCTCGGGAGCAGTACTTC
TRBJ2-2,TRBV6-1,NA,TRBD2,CASTGLAGGTGELFF,TGTGCCAGCACCGGACTAGCGGGGGGAACCGGGGAGCTGTTTTTT
TRBJ2-3,TRBV19,NA,TRBD1,CASSIGDRKADTQYF,TGTGCCAGTAGTATTGGGGACAGGAAGGCGGATACGCAGTATTTT
TRBJ1-1,TRBV21-1,NA,NA,CATEYTEAFF,TGTGCCACGGAGTACACTGAAGCTTTCTTT
TRBJ1-5,TRBV19,NA,TRBD1,CASSIGTEANQPQHF,TGTGCCAGTAGTATCGGGACAGAGGCCAATCAGCCCCAGCATTTT
TRBJ2-7,TRBV2,NA,TRBD1,CASSEEGGAYEQYF,TGTGCCAGCAGTGAAGAAGGGGGCGCGTACGAGCAGTACTTC
TRBJ1-2,TRBV10-3,medium-sized,NA,CAISISGRGYGYTF,TGTGCCATCAGCATCTCGGGCCGCGGCTATGGCTACACCTTC
TRBJ1-6,TRBV30,NA,NA,CAWSVLGQGSSPLHF,TGTGCCTGGAGTGTCTTGGGGCAGGGGTCTTCACCCCTCCACTTT
TRBJ2-3,TRBV5-1,NA,NA,CASSQSGASTDTQYF,TGCGCCAGCAGCCAAAGCGGAGCTAGCACAGATACGCAGTATTTT
TRBJ2-5,TRBV4-2,NA,TRBD2,CASSQELAGAYQETQYF,TGTGCCAGCAGCCAAGAACTAGCGGGGGCCTACCAAGAGACCCAGTACTTC
TRBJ2-5,TRBV4-1,NA,NA,CASSQDPDYPEETQYF,TGCGCCAGCAGCCAAGATCCCGACTACCCAGAGGAGACCCAGTACTTC
TRBJ1-1,TRBV5-4,NA,NA,CASSLGPDNTEAFF,TGTGCCAGCAGCTTGGGGCCGGATAACACTGAAGCTTTCTTT
TRBJ1-6,TRBV30,NA,NA,CAWTFRYNSPLHF,TGTGCCTGGACGTTCCGCTATAATTCACCCCTCCACTTT
TRBJ2-1,TRBV11-3,NA,NA,CASSLEAGVYNEQFF,TGTGCCAGCAGCTTGGAGGCAGGGGTGTACAATGAGCAGTTCTTC
TRBJ1-6,TRBV6-1,NA,TRBD1,CASSSPGQDSPLHF,TGTGCCAGCAGCTCGCCGGGACAGGATTCACCCCTCCACTTT